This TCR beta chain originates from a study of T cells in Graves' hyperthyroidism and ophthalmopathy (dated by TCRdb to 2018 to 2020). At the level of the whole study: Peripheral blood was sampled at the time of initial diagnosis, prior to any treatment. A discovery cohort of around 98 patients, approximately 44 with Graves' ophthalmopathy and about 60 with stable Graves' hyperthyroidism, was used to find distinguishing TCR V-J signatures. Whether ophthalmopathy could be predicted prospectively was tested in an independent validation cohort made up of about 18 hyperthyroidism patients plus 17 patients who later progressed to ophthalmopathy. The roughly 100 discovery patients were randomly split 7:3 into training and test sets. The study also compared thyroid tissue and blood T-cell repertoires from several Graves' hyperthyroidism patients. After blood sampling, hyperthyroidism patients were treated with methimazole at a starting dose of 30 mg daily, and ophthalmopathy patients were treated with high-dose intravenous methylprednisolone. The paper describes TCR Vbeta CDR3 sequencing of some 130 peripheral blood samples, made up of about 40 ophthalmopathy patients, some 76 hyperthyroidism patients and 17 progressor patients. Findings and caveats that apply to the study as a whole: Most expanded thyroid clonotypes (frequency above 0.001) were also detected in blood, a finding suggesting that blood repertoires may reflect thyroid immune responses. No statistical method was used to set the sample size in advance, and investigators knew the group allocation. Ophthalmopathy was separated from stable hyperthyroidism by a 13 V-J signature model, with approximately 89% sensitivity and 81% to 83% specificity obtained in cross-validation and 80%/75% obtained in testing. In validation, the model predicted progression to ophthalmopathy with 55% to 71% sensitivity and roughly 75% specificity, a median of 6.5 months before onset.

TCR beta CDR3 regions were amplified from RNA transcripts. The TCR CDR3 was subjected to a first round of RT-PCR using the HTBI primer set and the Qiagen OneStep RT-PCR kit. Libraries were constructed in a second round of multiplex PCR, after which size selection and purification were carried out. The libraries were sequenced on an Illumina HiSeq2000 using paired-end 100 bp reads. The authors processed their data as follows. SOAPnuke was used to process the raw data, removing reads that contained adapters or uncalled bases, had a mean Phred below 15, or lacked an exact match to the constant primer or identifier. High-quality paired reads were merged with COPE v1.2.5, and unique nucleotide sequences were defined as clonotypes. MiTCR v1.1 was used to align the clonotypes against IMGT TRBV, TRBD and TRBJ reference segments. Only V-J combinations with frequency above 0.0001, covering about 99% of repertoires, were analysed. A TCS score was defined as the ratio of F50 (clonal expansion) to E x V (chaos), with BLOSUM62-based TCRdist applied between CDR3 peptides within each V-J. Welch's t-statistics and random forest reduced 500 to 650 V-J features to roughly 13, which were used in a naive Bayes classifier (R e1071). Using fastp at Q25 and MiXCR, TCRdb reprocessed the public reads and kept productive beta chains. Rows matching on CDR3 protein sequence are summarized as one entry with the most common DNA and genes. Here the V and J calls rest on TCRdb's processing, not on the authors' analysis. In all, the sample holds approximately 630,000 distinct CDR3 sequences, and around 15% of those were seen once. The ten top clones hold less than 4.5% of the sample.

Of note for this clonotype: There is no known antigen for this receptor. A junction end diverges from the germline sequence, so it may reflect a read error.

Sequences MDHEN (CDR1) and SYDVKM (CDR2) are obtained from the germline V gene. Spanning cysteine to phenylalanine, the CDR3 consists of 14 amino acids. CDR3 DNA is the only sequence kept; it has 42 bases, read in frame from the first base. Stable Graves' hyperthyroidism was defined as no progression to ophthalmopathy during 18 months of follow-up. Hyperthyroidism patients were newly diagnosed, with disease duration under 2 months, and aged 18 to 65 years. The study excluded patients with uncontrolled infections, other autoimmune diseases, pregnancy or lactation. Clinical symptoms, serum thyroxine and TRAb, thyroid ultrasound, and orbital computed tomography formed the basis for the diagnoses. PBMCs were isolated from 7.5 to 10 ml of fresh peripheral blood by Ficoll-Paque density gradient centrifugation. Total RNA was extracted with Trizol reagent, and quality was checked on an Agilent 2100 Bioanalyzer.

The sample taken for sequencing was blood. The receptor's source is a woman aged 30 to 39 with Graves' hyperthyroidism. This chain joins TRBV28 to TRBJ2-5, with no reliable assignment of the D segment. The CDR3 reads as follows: CACSLGSRRETQYF. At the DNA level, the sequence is TGTGCCTGCAGTTTAGGATCGCGCCGAGAGACCCAGTACTTC.